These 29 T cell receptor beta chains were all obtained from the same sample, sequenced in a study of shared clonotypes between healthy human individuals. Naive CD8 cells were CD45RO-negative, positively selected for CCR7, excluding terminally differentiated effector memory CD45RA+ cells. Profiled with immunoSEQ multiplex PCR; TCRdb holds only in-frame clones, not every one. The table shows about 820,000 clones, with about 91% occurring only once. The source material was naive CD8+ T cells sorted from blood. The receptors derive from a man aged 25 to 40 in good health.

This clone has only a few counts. CDR3: CASSLSAGNYGYTF. The CDR3 nucleotides are TGTGCCAGTAGTTTGTCAGCAGGAAACTATGGCTACACCTTC. V and J are TRBV19 and TRBJ1-2; D gene unclear. Germline V gene data show CDR1 as LNHDA and CDR2 as SQIVND (reference sequence). The CDR3 is made up of 14 amino acids. The V and J ends lost 5 bases and 2 bases respectively, with 12 bases between them.

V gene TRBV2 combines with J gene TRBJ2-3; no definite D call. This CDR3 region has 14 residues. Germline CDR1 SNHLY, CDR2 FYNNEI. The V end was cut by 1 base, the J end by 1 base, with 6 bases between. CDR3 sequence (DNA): TGTGCCAGCAGTGAAGAAGCCCGCACAGATACGCAGTATTTT. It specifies CASSEEARTDTQYF.

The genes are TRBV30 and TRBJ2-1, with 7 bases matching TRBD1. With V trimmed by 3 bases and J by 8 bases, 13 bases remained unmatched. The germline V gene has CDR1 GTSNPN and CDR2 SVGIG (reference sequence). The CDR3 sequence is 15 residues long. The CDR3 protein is CAWSRTGSLFDEQFF. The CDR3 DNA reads TGTGCCTGGAGCCGGACAGGATCTTTGTTCGATGAGCAGTTCTTC.

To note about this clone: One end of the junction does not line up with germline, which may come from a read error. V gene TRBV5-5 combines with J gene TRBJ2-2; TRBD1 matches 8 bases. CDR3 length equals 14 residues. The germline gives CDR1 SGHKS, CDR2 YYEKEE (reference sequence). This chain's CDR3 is CASSLDRATGELFF. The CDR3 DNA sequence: TGTGCCAGCAGTTTGGACAGGGCCACCGGGGAGCTGTTTTTT.

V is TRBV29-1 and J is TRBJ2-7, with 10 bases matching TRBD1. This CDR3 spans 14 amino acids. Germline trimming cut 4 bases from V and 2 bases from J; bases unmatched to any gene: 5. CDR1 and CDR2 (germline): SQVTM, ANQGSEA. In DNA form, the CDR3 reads TGCAGCGTTGCCGGGACAGGGGTCCCCTACGAGCAGTACTTC. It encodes CSVAGTGVPYEQYF.

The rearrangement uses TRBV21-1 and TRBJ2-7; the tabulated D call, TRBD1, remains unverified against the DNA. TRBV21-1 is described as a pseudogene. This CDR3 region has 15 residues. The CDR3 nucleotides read TGTGCCAGCAGCCGATTCACCGGGACAGCCTACGAGCAGTACTTC. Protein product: CASSRFTGTAYEQYF.

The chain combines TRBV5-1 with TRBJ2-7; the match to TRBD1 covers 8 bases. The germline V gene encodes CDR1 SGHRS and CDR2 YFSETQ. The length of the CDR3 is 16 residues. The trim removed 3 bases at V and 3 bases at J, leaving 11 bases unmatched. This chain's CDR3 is CASSYTAGQGFYEQYF. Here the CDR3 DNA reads TGCGCCAGCAGCTATACAGCCGGACAGGGTTTCTACGAGCAGTACTTC.

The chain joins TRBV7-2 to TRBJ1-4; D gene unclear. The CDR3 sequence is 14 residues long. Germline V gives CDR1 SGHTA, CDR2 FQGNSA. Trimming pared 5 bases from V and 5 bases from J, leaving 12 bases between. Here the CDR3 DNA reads TGTGCCAGCAGCGAACGAGTCAGGAATGAAAAACTGTTTTTT. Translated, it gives CASSERVRNEKLFF.

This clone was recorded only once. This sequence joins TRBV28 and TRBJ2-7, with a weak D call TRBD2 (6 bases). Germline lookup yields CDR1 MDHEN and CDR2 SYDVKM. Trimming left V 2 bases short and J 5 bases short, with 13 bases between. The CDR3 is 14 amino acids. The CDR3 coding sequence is TGTGCCAGCAGTTTAAACATTGGGGAGGACGAGCAGTACTTC. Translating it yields CASSLNIGEDEQYF.

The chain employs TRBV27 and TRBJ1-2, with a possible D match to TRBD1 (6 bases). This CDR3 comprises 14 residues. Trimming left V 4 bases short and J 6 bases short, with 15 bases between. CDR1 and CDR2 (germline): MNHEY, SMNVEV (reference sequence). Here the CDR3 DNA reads TGTGCCAGCAGTTCCACCGACAGGTTTCATGGCTACACCTTC. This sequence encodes CASSSTDRFHGYTF.

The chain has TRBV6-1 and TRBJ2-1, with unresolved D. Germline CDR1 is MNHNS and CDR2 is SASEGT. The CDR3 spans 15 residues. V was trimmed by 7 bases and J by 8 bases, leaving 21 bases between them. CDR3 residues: CASNEESGKLDEQFF. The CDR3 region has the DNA TGTGCCAGCAATGAGGAGAGTGGGAAGTTGGATGAGCAGTTCTTC.

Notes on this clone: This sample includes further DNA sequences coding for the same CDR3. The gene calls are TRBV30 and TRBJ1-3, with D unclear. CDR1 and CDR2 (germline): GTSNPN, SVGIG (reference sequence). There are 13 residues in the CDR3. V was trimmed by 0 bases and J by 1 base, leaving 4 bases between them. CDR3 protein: CAWSVGSGNTIYF. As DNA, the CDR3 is TGTGCCTGGAGTGTAGGATCTGGAAACACCATATATTTT.

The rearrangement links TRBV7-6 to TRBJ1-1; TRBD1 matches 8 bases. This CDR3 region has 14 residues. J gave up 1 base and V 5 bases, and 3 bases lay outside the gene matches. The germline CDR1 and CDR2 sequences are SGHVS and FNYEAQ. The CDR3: CASSPGQGNTEAFF. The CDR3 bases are TGTGCCAGCAGCCCTGGACAGGGGAACACTGAAGCTTTCTTT.

CDR3 DNA sequence: TGTGCCAGCAGCTTAGGACTAGCGGTCTTCACAGATACGCAGTATTTT. Translation: CASSLGLAVFTDTQYF. The V gene is TRBV7-9, the J gene TRBJ2-3, with TRBD2 matching 9 bases. Germline CDR1 and CDR2: SEHNR and FQNEAQ (reference sequence). V dropped 1 base and J dropped 2; count of bases not matched to a gene: 4. This CDR3 is 16 amino acids long.

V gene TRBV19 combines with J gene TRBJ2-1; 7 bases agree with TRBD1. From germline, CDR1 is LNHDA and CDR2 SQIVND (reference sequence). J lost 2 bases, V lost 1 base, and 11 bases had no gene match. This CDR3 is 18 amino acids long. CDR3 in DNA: TGTGCCAGTAGTATAGGGGGGTGGGACAGCCTCACCTACAATGAGCAGTTCTTC. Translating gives CASSIGGWDSLTYNEQFF.

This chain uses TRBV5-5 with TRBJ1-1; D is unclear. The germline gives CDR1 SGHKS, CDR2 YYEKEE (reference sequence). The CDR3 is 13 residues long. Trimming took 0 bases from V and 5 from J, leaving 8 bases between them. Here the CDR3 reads CASSLEGGTEAFF. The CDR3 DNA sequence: TGTGCCAGCAGCTTGGAGGGTGGAACTGAAGCTTTCTTT.

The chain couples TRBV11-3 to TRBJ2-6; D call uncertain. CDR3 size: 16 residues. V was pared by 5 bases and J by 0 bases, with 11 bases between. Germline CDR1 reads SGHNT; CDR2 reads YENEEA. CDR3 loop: CASSPPSSSGANVLTF. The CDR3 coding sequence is TGTGCCAGCAGCCCACCCTCTTCCTCTGGGGCCAACGTCCTGACTTTC.

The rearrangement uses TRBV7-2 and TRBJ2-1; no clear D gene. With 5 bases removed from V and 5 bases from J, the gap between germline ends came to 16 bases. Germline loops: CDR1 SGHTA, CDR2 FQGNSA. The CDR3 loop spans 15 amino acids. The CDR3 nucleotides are TGTGCCAGCAGCCCCGGTTACGGTCTCGACAATGAGCAGTTCTTC. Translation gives CASSPGYGLDNEQFF.

CDR3 sequence reads: CASSAATSGSGELFF. The CDR3, as DNA: TGTGCCAGTAGTGCAGCGACTAGCGGCTCCGGGGAGCTGTTTTTT. The rearrangement joins TRBV19 to TRBJ2-2, with 9 bases matching TRBD2. The CDR3 covers 15 residues. Per germline, CDR1 LNHDA and CDR2 SQIVND (reference sequence). The V segment lost 5 bases and the J segment 6 bases; nucleotides outside the gene matches: 7.

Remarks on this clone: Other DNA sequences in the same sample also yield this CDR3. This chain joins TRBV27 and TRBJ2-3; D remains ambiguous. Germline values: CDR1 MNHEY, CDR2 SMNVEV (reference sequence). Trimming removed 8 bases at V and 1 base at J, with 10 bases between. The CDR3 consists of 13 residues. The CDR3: CASSGTGTDTQYF. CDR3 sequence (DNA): TGTGCCAGCTCAGGTACGGGCACAGATACGCAGTATTTT.

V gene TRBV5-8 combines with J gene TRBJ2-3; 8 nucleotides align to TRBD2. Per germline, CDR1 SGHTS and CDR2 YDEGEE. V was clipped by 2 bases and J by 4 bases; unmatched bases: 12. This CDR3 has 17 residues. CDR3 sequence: CASSFTGGPIRADTQYF. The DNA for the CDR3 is TGTGCCAGCAGCTTCACGGGAGGGCCTATTAGGGCAGATACGCAGTATTTT.

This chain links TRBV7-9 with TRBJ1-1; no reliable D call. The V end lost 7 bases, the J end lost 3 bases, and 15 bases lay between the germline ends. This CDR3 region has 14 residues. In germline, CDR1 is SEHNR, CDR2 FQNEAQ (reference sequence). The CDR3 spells CASTSEVEDTEAFF. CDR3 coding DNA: TGTGCCAGCACCTCCGAAGTGGAAGACACTGAAGCTTTCTTT.

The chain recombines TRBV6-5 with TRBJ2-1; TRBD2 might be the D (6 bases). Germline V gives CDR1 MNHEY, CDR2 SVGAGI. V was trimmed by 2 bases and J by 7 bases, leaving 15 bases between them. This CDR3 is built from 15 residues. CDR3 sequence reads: CASSYVPGRKNEQFF. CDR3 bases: TGTGCCAGCAGTTACGTTCCAGGGAGGAAGAATGAGCAGTTCTTC.

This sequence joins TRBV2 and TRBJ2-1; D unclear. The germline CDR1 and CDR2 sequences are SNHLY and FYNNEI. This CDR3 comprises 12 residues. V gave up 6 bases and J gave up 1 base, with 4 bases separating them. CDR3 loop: CASRKSYNEQFF. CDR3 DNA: TGTGCCAGCAGGAAGTCCTACAATGAGCAGTTCTTC.

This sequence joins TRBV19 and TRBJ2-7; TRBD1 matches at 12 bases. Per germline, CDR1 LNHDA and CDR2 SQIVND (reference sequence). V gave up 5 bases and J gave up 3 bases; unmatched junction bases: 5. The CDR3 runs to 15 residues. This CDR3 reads CASSPGTGGGYEQYF. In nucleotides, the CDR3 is TGTGCCAGTAGTCCAGGGACAGGGGGCGGCTACGAGCAGTACTTC.

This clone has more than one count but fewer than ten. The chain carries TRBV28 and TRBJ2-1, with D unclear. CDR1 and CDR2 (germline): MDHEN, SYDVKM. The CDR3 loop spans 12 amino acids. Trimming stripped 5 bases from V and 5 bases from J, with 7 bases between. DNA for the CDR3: TGTGCCAGCAGTCGGGTAAACAATGAGCAGTTCTTC. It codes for CASSRVNNEQFF.

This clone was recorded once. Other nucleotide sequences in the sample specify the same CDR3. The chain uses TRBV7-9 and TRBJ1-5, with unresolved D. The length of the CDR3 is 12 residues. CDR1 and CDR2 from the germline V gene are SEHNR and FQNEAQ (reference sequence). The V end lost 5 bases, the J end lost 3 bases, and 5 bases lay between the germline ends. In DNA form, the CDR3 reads TGTGCCAGCAGCAGACCCAATCAGCCCCAGCATTTT. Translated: CASSRPNQPQHF.

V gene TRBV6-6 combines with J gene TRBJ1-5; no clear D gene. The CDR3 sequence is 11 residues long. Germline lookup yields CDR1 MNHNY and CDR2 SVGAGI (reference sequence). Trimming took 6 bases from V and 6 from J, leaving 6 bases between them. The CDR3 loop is CASRDGQPQHF. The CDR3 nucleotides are TGTGCCAGCAGGGACGGTCAGCCCCAGCATTTT.

CDR3 residues: CASRKGFREQYF. CDR3 nucleotides: TGTGCCAGCAGAAAAGGGTTTAGAGAGCAGTACTTC. The rearrangement joins TRBV27 to TRBJ2-7; D gene ambiguous. CDR3 size: 12 residues. Germline V gene sequence: CDR1 MNHEY, CDR2 SMNVEV (reference sequence). V lost 6 bases and J 7 bases, leaving 13 bases between the germline ends.